Listed below are T cell receptor beta chains from one sample, sequenced in a study of CD8 T cells in Susac syndrome. In TCRdb, the immunoSEQ multiplex PCR reads were re-called with MiXCR into one record per CDR3 protein. The table has some 300,000 distinct CDR3 sequences, over 75% seen once. Sequencing was carried out using CD8+ T cells from PBMCs. These receptors all come from a human donor with multiple sclerosis. CDR3s leave out the opening cysteine and the closing phenylalanine or tryptophan. Fields, in order: V gene, J gene, CDR3 protein.

TRBV5-1,TRBJ1-2,ASSLEAAESYGYT
TRBV6-4,TRBJ1-1,ASMADMNTEAF
TRBV7-9,TRBJ2-7,ASSLGQGPKSYEQY
TRBV6-5,TRBJ2-5,ASRLDRGLEETQY
TRBV28,TRBJ2-1,ASSVPRTGNEQF
TRBV29-1,TRBJ2-5,SVDHPGQGEETQY
TRBV20-1,TRBJ2-5,SARDLRYQETQY
TRBV7-6,TRBJ2-2,ASSSYGTDTGELF
TRBV24-1,TRBJ1-2,ATSEGYGYT
TRBV11-2,TRBJ2-7,ASSPHLPGTLGLAAFYEQY
TRBV4-3,TRBJ1-1,ASSQAWGTKARINTEAF
TRBV7-8,TRBJ1-2,ASSSTGGFYGYT
TRBV4-3,TRBJ2-1,ASSQGARIAYNEQF
TRBV3-1,TRBJ2-5,ASSPSGTSGSRGQTQY
TRBV27,TRBJ2-7,ASSFRDVSYEQY
TRBV6-1,TRBJ2-7,ASGDRAEQY
TRBV7-3,TRBJ2-1,ASSLMGTGNEQF
TRBV27,TRBJ1-1,ASSIQGNTEAF
TRBV14,TRBJ2-5,ASSQPGTAVGTQY
TRBV7-9,TRBJ2-7,ASSSGGGGYHSSYEQY
TRBV28,TRBJ2-1,ASSLLATSTDEQF
TRBV4-3,TRBJ2-1,ASSQGRFNEQF
TRBV4-2,TRBJ2-3,ASSQDELDTQY
TRBV27,TRBJ2-7,ASSLLRAEGPYEQY
TRBV28,TRBJ2-7,ASRIRDRGHEQY
TRBV12-3/TRBV12-4,TRBJ1-1,ASSFSYREVSKAF
TRBV4-1,TRBJ2-2,ASSQQGNTGELF
TRBV4-1,TRBJ2-1,ASSQGTSGDYNEQF